These 28 T cell receptor beta chains originate from one sample sequenced in a study. The method was immunoSEQ multiplex PCR; TCRdb's version includes in-frame clones alone and lacks a portion of them. The sample shows approximately 70,000 clones, 93% of them seen only once. Sample: PBMCs. These receptors came from a man in his forties with rheumatoid arthritis.

The rearrangement joins TRBV19 to TRBJ2-7; 8 bases match TRBD2. CDR3 length: 15 residues. Germline loops: CDR1 LNHDA, CDR2 SQIVND (reference sequence). With 3 bases clipped from V and 3 bases from J, the junction kept 7 bases outside the gene matches. CDR3 sequence (DNA): TGTGCCAGTAGTATTCGTGCGGGAGGTTTCTACGAGCAGTACTTC. It encodes CASSIRAGGFYEQYF. The complete variable domain, with remaining parts taken from reference TRBV19 and TRBJ2-7, reads DGGITQSPKYLFRKEGQNVTLSCEQNLNHDAMYWYRQDPGQGLRLIYYSQIVNDFQKGDIAEGYSVSREKKESFPLTVTSAQKNPTAFYLCASSIRAGGFYEQYFGPGTRLTVT.

A note on this clone: The junction and the germline gene differ at one end; a read error may be behind it. This sequence joins TRBV24-1 and TRBJ1-2; no firm D call. The CDR3 runs 15 residues. Germline lookup yields CDR1 KGHDR and CDR2 SFDVKD. The CDR3 sequence is CVTSDPVSANYGYTF. The CDR3 nucleotides read TGTGTCACCAGTGATCCCGTTTCAGCTAACTATGGCTACACCTTC.

The gene calls are TRBV30 and TRBJ1-2; 7 bases map to TRBD1. CDR1 and CDR2 from the germline V gene are GTSNPN and SVGIG (reference sequence). J was trimmed by 4 bases and V by 8 bases; bases with no gene match: 10. This CDR3 spans 13 amino acids. CDR3 nucleotides: TGTGCCGCTACGACAGGGTTTGGCTATGGCTACACCTTC. As protein: CAATTGFGYGYTF.

This clone was observed once. The chain employs TRBV7-2 and TRBJ2-1, with D possibly TRBD2 on 5 matching bases. The V gene lost 2 bases and the J gene lost 7 bases, with 9 bases spanning the gap. Germline CDR1 is SGHTA and CDR2 is FQGNSA. This CDR3 region has 13 residues. The CDR3 loop is CASSLNRDNEQFF. CDR3 DNA sequence: TGTGCCAGCAGCTTAAACCGGGATAATGAGCAGTTCTTC.

The chain couples TRBV6-5 to TRBJ2-5, with TRBD2 matching 12 bases. Germline CDR1 is MNHEY and CDR2 is SVGAGI. V gave up 0 bases and J gave up 5 bases; unmatched junction bases: 4. The CDR3 is 16 amino acids. The CDR3 sequence: CASSYSLAGGRETQYF. CDR3 DNA: TGTGCCAGCAGTTACTCTCTAGCGGGAGGGCGGGAGACCCAGTACTTC.

The gene calls are TRBV7-9 and TRBJ2-1, with 10 positions matching TRBD1. Germline V CDR1 and CDR2: SEHNR, FQNEAQ (reference sequence). The length of the CDR3 is 19 residues. After removal of 4 bases from V and 7 bases from J, the junction contained 19 bases not matched to a gene. The CDR3 coding sequence is TGTGCCAGCAGCTCACTAGGTTTGGGAGACAGGGGGCGATCAAATGAGCAGTTCTTC. Protein product: CASSSLGLGDRGRSNEQFF.

This clone was observed a single time. This chain connects TRBV5-4 to TRBJ2-7, with D uncertain. Per the germline V gene, CDR1 is SGHNT and CDR2 is YYREEE (reference sequence). Trimming took 1 base from V and 3 from J, leaving 11 bases between them. The CDR3 totals 14 residues. The CDR3 protein is CASSLNGAYYEQYF. CDR3 DNA: TGTGCCAGCAGCTTGAACGGAGCGTACTACGAGCAGTACTTC.

The CDR3 loop reads CASSKQGNSYNSPLHF. CDR3 DNA sequence: TGTGCCAGTAGTAAACAGGGGAACTCCTATAATTCACCCCTCCACTTT. The rearrangement uses TRBV19 and TRBJ1-6, with 7 bases aligning to TRBD1. Per germline, CDR1 LNHDA and CDR2 SQIVND (reference sequence). This CDR3 comprises 16 residues. The trim removed 4 bases at V and 0 bases at J, leaving 3 bases unmatched.

The genes are TRBV7-3 and TRBJ2-7, with D possibly matching TRBD2 (6 bases). CDR1 is SGHTA and CDR2 is FQGTGA in the germline V gene. The CDR3 consists of 15 residues. V was clipped by 2 bases and J by 5 bases, with 16 bases between them. The CDR3 is CASSLFGTLGDEQYF. The DNA of the CDR3 is TGTGCCAGCAGCTTATTCGGGACTTTAGGCGACGAGCAGTACTTC.

V usage is TRBV19 and J usage is TRBJ2-5, with 7 bases fitting TRBD1. Unmatched junction bases numbered 4, after V lost 1 base and J lost 2 bases. Looked up from germline, CDR1 is LNHDA and CDR2 is SQIVND (reference sequence). The CDR3 runs to 15 residues. The CDR3, as DNA: TGTGCCAGTAGTATAGCCGGGACAGTACAAGAGACCCAGTACTTC. Amino acids: CASSIAGTVQETQYF.

This chain links TRBV15 with TRBJ1-2, with D tentatively TRBD1 (6 bases). The V gene lost 2 bases and the J gene lost 2 bases, with 9 bases spanning the gap. The CDR3 extends over 14 amino acids. The V gene's germline CDR1 is LNHNV and CDR2 YYDKDF (reference sequence). CDR3 amino acids: CATSRSTGNYGYTF. Written as DNA, the CDR3 is TGTGCCACCAGCAGATCCACAGGGAACTATGGCTACACCTTC.

This sequence joins TRBV15 and TRBJ2-7; the D is unclear. This CDR3 comprises 12 residues. The V gene's germline CDR1 is LNHNV and CDR2 YYDKDF (reference sequence). Trimming left V 4 bases short and J 2 bases short, with 6 bases between. This CDR3 is CATSTSPYEQYF. In DNA, the CDR3 is TGTGCCACCAGCACAAGTCCCTACGAGCAGTACTTC. Full variable domain (remainder filled in from reference TRBV15 and TRBJ2-7): DAMVIQNPRYQVTQFGKPVTLSCSQTLNHNVMYWYQQKSSQAPKLLFHYYDKDFNNEADTPDNFQSRRPNTSFCFLDIRSPGLGDTAMYLCATSTSPYEQYFGPGTRLTVT.

This clone was observed once. V is TRBV13 and J is TRBJ2-5; weak D call: TRBD2 (5 bases). CDR3 length: 15 amino acids. Germline assignment: CDR1 PRHDT and CDR2 FYEKMQ (reference sequence). The V gene lost 5 bases and the J gene lost 4 bases, with 17 bases spanning the gap. The CDR3 here is CASSSGTSRGETQYF. CDR3 bases: TGTGCCAGCAGCAGCGGTACCTCCCGGGGAGAGACCCAGTACTTC.

The V call is TRBV29-1, the J call TRBJ2-7; D is possibly TRBD2 (5 bases). Trimming pared 7 bases from V and 3 bases from J, leaving 22 bases between. The germline CDR1 and CDR2 sequences are SQVTM and ANQGSEA. The CDR3 has 15 residues. CDR3 coding DNA: TGCAGCGCCGAGGTGGGAGTACCCACGGGCTACGAGCAGTACTTC. As protein: CSAEVGVPTGYEQYF.

The rearrangement uses TRBV7-3 and TRBJ2-1; D assignment may be TRBD1 or TRBD2 (6 bases each). Germline CDR1 and CDR2: SGHTA and FQGTGA. CDR3 length equals 17 residues. Trimming took 5 bases from V and 0 from J, leaving 17 bases between them. The CDR3 bases are TGTGCCAGCAGCCTGAGGGTAGGGGGGACCTCCTACAATGAGCAGTTCTTC. Translating it yields CASSLRVGGTSYNEQFF.

The chain uses TRBV28 and TRBJ2-4, with 8 positions matching TRBD2. This CDR3 has 16 amino acids. Germline-derived CDR1 and CDR2 are MDHEN and SYDVKM. Trimming at V came to 5 bases and at J to 0 bases, leaving 6 bases not matched to a gene. The CDR3 region has the DNA TGTGCCAGCAGTATCCTAGCGGGCTTAGCCAAAAACATTCAGTACTTC. Protein sequence: CASSILAGLAKNIQYF.

The chain links TRBV6-1 to TRBJ2-7; D is tentatively TRBD1 or TRBD2 (7 bases each). CDR1 and CDR2 (germline): MNHNS, SASEGT. The CDR3 length is 13 residues. V was trimmed by 3 bases and J by 4 bases, leaving 10 bases between them. CDR3 amino acids: CASSDQGGYEQYF. In DNA, the CDR3 is TGTGCCAGCAGTGATCAGGGGGGGTACGAGCAGTACTTC.

The chain joins TRBV19 to TRBJ2-3, with TRBD2 identical over 10 bases. There are 16 residues in the CDR3. Looked up from germline, CDR1 is LNHDA and CDR2 is SQIVND (reference sequence). The V segment lost 5 bases and the J segment 2 bases; nucleotides outside the gene matches: 7. CDR3 DNA: TGTGCCAGTAGTCCAAAGCGGGGGGGGTCCACAGATACGCAGTATTTT. This translates into CASSPKRGGSTDTQYF.

The chain couples TRBV7-9 to TRBJ2-7, with 8 bases identical to TRBD2. Germline V gives CDR1 SEHNR, CDR2 FQNEAQ (reference sequence). V lost 5 bases and J lost 2; bases outside the gene matches: 5. The CDR3 runs 14 residues. CDR3 sequence (DNA): TGTGCCAGCAGCCCCTTCGGGGGGGCCTACGAGCAGTACTTC. Its translation: CASSPFGGAYEQYF.

This clone was counted once. The V call is TRBV7-9, the J call TRBJ2-6; no clear D gene. This CDR3 has 14 amino acids. The germline V gene encodes CDR1 SEHNR and CDR2 FQNEAQ (reference sequence). V shed 7 bases and J shed 0 bases, with 7 bases lying between them. In DNA, the CDR3 is TGTGCCAGCACAGTCGACTCTGGGGCCAACGTCCTGACTTTC. Translation: CASTVDSGANVLTF.

This clone was seen only once. The chain joins TRBV7-2 to TRBJ1-2; D is unclear. CDR3 length: 13 amino acids. V gave up 2 bases and J gave up 2 bases, with 6 bases separating them. The V gene's germline CDR1 is SGHTA and CDR2 FQGNSA. The CDR3 protein is CASSLQENYGYTF. CDR3 in DNA: TGTGCCAGCAGCTTACAGGAAAACTATGGCTACACCTTC.

V and J are TRBV5-8 and TRBJ1-4, with unresolved D. CDR1 SGHTS and CDR2 YDEGEE come from the germline V gene. The V and J ends lost 0 bases and 0 bases respectively, with 6 bases between them. The CDR3 is 15 amino acids. The CDR3 reads CASSLAVTTNEKLFF. For the CDR3, the DNA is TGTGCCAGCAGCTTGGCCGTAACAACTAATGAAAAACTGTTTTTT.

The chain is built from TRBV7-2 and TRBJ2-3; D uncertain. The V end lost 1 base, the J end lost 0 bases, and 8 bases lay between the germline ends. The CDR3 covers 15 residues. Germline V gene sequence: CDR1 SGHTA, CDR2 FQGNSA. DNA for the CDR3: TGTGCCAGCAGCTTAGGCCGGACGAGCACAGATACGCAGTATTTT. Amino acids: CASSLGRTSTDTQYF.

The chain joins TRBV4-3 to TRBJ1-1; no clear D gene. V gave up 0 bases and J gave up 0 bases, with 8 bases separating them. CDR3 length equals 15 residues. Germline V lookup: CDR1 LGHNA, CDR2 YSLEER. The CDR3 nucleotides are TGCGCCAGCAGCCAAGAGCAAGCCCTGAACACTGAAGCTTTCTTT. Translation gives CASSQEQALNTEAFF.

The genes are TRBV27 and TRBJ2-7, with 7 bases aligning to TRBD1. CDR1 and CDR2 from the germline V gene are MNHEY and SMNVEV (reference sequence). The CDR3 loop spans 14 amino acids. The junction had 8 bases not matched to a gene; V was cut back by 8 bases and J by 1 base. Here the CDR3 DNA reads TGTGCCAGCGCCCTACCAGGGGGATCCTACGAGCAGTACTTC. This gives the protein CASALPGGSYEQYF.

The gene calls are TRBV6-1 and TRBJ1-2; D is uncertain. The CDR3 length is 15 residues. Trimming pared 1 base from V and 3 bases from J, leaving 12 bases between. Germline V gene data show CDR1 as MNHNS and CDR2 as SASEGT. The CDR3 DNA reads as TGTGCCAGCAGTGAAGGTATCAACAGCCACTATGGCTACACCTTC. Its protein product is CASSEGINSHYGYTF.

The chain combines TRBV27 with TRBJ1-1; weak D call: TRBD1 (5 bases). V shed 3 bases and J shed 0 bases, with 8 bases lying between them. The CDR3 totals 14 residues. Germline V gene sequence: CDR1 MNHEY, CDR2 SMNVEV (reference sequence). This chain's CDR3 is CASSLGLLNTEAFF. As DNA, the CDR3 is TGTGCCAGCAGTTTGGGACTTTTGAACACTGAAGCTTTCTTT.

A remark on this clone: A junction boundary mismatches the germline segment, possibly from a read error. This chain's CDR3 is CATSSGPNSGELFF. The CDR3 DNA reads TGTGCCACCAGTTCGGGGCCCAACAGCGGGGAGCTGTTTTTT. The V and J genes are TRBV24-1 and TRBJ2-2; TRBD1 or TRBD2 may be the D gene (5 bases each). Germline V gene sequence: CDR1 KGHDR, CDR2 SFDVKD. This CDR3 contains 14 residues.